This T cell receptor (beta chain) was obtained from a study of blood T cell repertoires in COVID-19. Study-level background: Italy, Spain and the United States were the sources of the convalescent and acute COVID-19 samples. Nucleic acid was either cDNA or gDNA, and it came from T cells, B-cell-depleted T cells, or PBMCs.

The CDR3 loop spans 15 amino acids. Germline CDR1 and CDR2: MGHRA and YSYEKL. Trimming shortened V by 1 base and J by 4 bases, and 12 bases separated the two germline ends. Original data processing: How many nucleated cells were present was estimated from reference gene primer amplification. Using immunoSEQ multiplex PCR, the repertoire was profiled, and TCRdb retains in-frame clones only, with some absent. The V and J calls and clone size are taken from that table; D and trimming were inferred from the DNA. This sample has about 160,000 clones, with 65% to 90% found just once. One Seattle source followed patients from active infection through their disease course.

This rearrangement joins TRBV4-1 to TRBJ2-3, with a weak D call TRBD2 (5 bases). Sequencing used peripheral blood. The receptor comes from a woman aged 40 to 50 with COVID-19, enrolled during active disease. The CDR3 loop reads CASSQGEWGSDTQYF. The CDR3 nucleotides are TGCGCCAGCAGCCAAGGGGAGTGGGGTTCAGATACGCAGTATTTT.